These 28 T cell receptor beta chains were all obtained from the same sample, sequenced in a study of shared clonotypes between healthy human individuals (dated by TCRdb to the early 2020s). The library was produced with the immunoSEQ multiplex PCR assay. TCRdb holds this immuneACCESS table with in-frame rearrangements only. Some clones are missing; in checked studies, unresolved V genes explain under half, and the rest has no known cause. Present in this sample are about 2.3 million clones, 90% to 95% of which were seen just once. In total, the top ten clones hold about 0.39% of the sample. The specimen was naive CD4+ T cells from PBMCs. Interpreted using the paper, the cell subset or site label stands for: CD45RA+ positively selected. The source of these receptors is a man younger than 30 in good health. Some clones in this sample may be carry-over from other donors' samples.

The chain combines TRBV6-1 with TRBJ2-5; D not certain. CDR3 length: 14 amino acids. The germline V gene encodes CDR1 MNHNS and CDR2 SASEGT. V gave up 4 bases and J gave up 3 bases, with 12 bases separating them. CDR3 sequence reads: CASSGPVQKETQYF. DNA of the CDR3: TGTGCCAGCAGTGGCCCGGTTCAAAAAGAGACCCAGTACTTC.

V is TRBV7-8 and J is TRBJ2-7; D call uncertain. The V gene's germline CDR1 is SGHVS and CDR2 FQNEAQ. The V gene lost 0 bases and the J gene lost 4 bases, with 4 bases spanning the gap. The CDR3 runs 12 residues. The CDR3 sequence: CASSLAVYEQYF. DNA of the CDR3: TGTGCCAGCAGCTTAGCGGTGTACGAGCAGTACTTC.

Comment on this clone: The sample has other DNA sequences that encode this CDR3 too. This chain joins TRBV5-1 and TRBJ2-7, with TRBD2 matching over 14 bases. This CDR3 is 15 amino acids long. Germline V gene lookup returns CDR1 SGHRS and CDR2 YFSETQ. V was pared by 3 bases and J by 4 bases, with 3 bases of the junction left unmatched. The CDR3 is CASSSGLAGGYEQYF. For the CDR3, the DNA is TGCGCCAGCAGCTCAGGACTAGCGGGAGGTTACGAGCAGTACTTC.

This chain joins TRBV30 and TRBJ2-7; 7 nucleotides match TRBD2. The CDR3 extends over 14 amino acids. V shed 4 bases, J shed 3 bases, and the junction held 9 bases outside the gene matches. Per germline, CDR1 GTSNPN and CDR2 SVGIG (reference sequence). Written as DNA, the CDR3 is TGTGCCTGGAATCCCGCTAGCGGACACTACGAGCAGTACTTC. Translating gives CAWNPASGHYEQYF.

The rearrangement links TRBV18 to TRBJ2-7, with 8 bases lining up with TRBD1. Unmatched junction bases numbered 11, after V lost 3 bases and J lost 7 bases. The germline V gene encodes CDR1 KGHSH and CDR2 LQKENI. There are 15 residues in the CDR3. The CDR3 DNA reads as TGTGCCAGCTCACCGCCGGGACAGGTGCGTCAGGAGCAGTACTTC. Its protein product is CASSPPGQVRQEQYF.

On this clone: The sample holds other DNA sequences that translate to the same CDR3. This chain's CDR3 is CASSPPGRVGQPQHF. In DNA, the CDR3 is TGTGCCAGCTCACCACCTGGCAGGGTGGGTCAGCCCCAGCATTTT. V and J are TRBV18 and TRBJ1-5; the D gene is possibly TRBD1 (5 bases). The CDR3 loop spans 15 amino acids. Trimming stripped 0 bases from V and 6 bases from J, with 12 bases between. Germline values: CDR1 KGHSH, CDR2 LQKENI.

This chain links TRBV23-1 with TRBJ2-7, with 7 bases fitting TRBD1. TRBV23-1 is sorted into the ORF group, with uncertain function. There are 18 residues in the CDR3. Trimming cost V 2 bases and J 5 bases; bases outside gene matches: 18. The CDR3 DNA follows: TGCGCCAGCAGTCAAACCGGACAGGTTGTGGCCAGGGTCGACGAGCAGTACTTC. Protein: CASSQTGQVVARVDEQYF.

This sequence joins TRBV28 and TRBJ1-2; D is unresolved. Deletions cut 4 bases from V and 2 bases from J, with 8 bases between. This CDR3 region has 13 residues. Germline V lookup: CDR1 MDHEN, CDR2 SYDVKM. CDR3 nucleotides: TGTGCCAGCAGTTACAAGATCAACTATGGCTACACCTTC. This translates into CASSYKINYGYTF.

CDR3 DNA sequence: TGTGCCAGCAGCTTGTTGAGGGGGCCGACCGGGGAGCTGTTTTTT. It translates to CASSLLRGPTGELFF. The rearrangement uses TRBV5-5 and TRBJ2-2; 7 bases are a match to TRBD1. There are 15 residues in the CDR3. The germline V gene has CDR1 SGHKS and CDR2 YYEKEE (reference sequence). V lost 1 base to trimming and J lost 5 bases; unmatched junction nucleotides: 5.

In this sample, this clone turned up a few times. Other nucleotide sequences from this sample produce the same CDR3. This sequence joins TRBV4-1 and TRBJ2-7; 11 bases are a match to TRBD1. CDR3 length equals 15 residues. The junction had 2 bases not matched to a gene; V was cut back by 2 bases and J by 2 bases. Germline CDR1 MGHRA, CDR2 YSYEKL. The chain's CDR3 is CASSQPGQGAYEQYF. CDR3 nucleotide sequence: TGCGCCAGCAGCCAACCGGGACAGGGGGCCTACGAGCAGTACTTC.

This clone has only one observation. V usage is TRBV7-2 and J usage is TRBJ2-7, with D possibly TRBD1 on 6 matching bases. This CDR3 spans 15 amino acids. Germline values: CDR1 SGHTA, CDR2 FQGNSA. Deletions cut 5 bases from V and 0 bases from J, with 14 bases between. Here the CDR3 reads CASSIRGGSSYEQYF. In nucleotides, the CDR3 is TGTGCCAGCAGCATTAGAGGGGGAAGCTCCTACGAGCAGTACTTC.

The chain joins TRBV5-1 to TRBJ2-7, with 7 bases lining up with TRBD1. Germline assignment: CDR1 SGHRS and CDR2 YFSETQ. The V segment lost 4 bases and the J segment 6 bases; nucleotides outside the gene matches: 10. The CDR3 contains 14 residues. In DNA, the CDR3 is TGCGCCAGCAGCGACAGGGCGATTGTAAGCGAGCAGTACTTC. Its translation is CASSDRAIVSEQYF. The entire variable domain, with the rest obtained from reference TRBV5-1 and TRBJ2-7, is as follows: KAGVTQTPRYLIKTRGQQVTLSCSPISGHRSVSWYQQTPGQGLQFLFEYFSETQRNKGNFPGRFSGRQFSNSRSEMNVSTLELGDSALYLCASSDRAIVSEQYFGPGTRLTVT.

V gene TRBV10-3 combines with J gene TRBJ2-3; either TRBD1 or TRBD2 may fit D (5 bases each). CDR1 is ENHRY and CDR2 is SYGVKD in the germline V gene. The CDR3 spans 16 residues. V lost 2 bases and J 1 base, leaving 13 bases between the germline ends. The CDR3 DNA is TGTGCCATCAGTGAGGGGGGATGGGGCGGCACAGATACGCAGTATTTT. Translation: CAISEGGWGGTDTQYF.

CDR3 nucleotide sequence: TGCGCCAGCAACCTCGGGACCCCTACTTACGAGCAGTACTTC. Protein sequence: CASNLGTPTYEQYF. The V gene is TRBV10-1, the J gene TRBJ2-7, with D perhaps assigned TRBD1 or TRBD2 (5 bases each). The V gene's germline CDR1 is WNHNN and CDR2 SYGVQD (reference sequence). Trimming cost V 7 bases and J 4 bases, with 17 bases left between them. The CDR3 has 14 amino acids.

This chain joins TRBV5-1 and TRBJ1-5, with D tentatively TRBD1 (5 bases). V was clipped by 0 bases and J by 8 bases, with 9 bases between them. This CDR3 comprises 13 residues. The germline V gene has CDR1 SGHRS and CDR2 YFSETQ. CDR3 sequence: CASSLVGTEPQHF. The DNA of the CDR3 is TGCGCCAGCAGCTTGGTAGGGACGGAGCCCCAGCATTTT.

This clone was seen a handful of times. The chain recombines TRBV7-9 with TRBJ1-1, with D possibly TRBD1 on 5 matching bases. CDR1 is SEHNR and CDR2 is FQNEAQ in the germline V gene (reference sequence). The CDR3 runs to 17 residues. V was shortened by 1 base and J by 4 bases, with 19 bases between the two germline ends. CDR3 amino acids: CASSLGAGRTRSTEAFF. CDR3 in DNA: TGTGCCAGCAGCTTAGGGGCAGGGAGGACTAGATCCACTGAAGCTTTCTTT.

The chain has TRBV15 and TRBJ2-1; D is uncertain. Germline CDR1 LNHNV, CDR2 YYDKDF (reference sequence). V was clipped by 0 bases and J by 0 bases, with 12 bases between them. This CDR3 comprises 17 residues. The CDR3 reads CATSRDAHSSSYNEQFF. CDR3 coding DNA: TGTGCCACCAGCAGAGATGCCCACTCCAGCTCCTACAATGAGCAGTTCTTC. The full variable domain, with the rest looked up from reference TRBV15 and TRBJ2-1, is DAMVIQNPRYQVTQFGKPVTLSCSQTLNHNVMYWYQQKSSQAPKLLFHYYDKDFNNEADTPDNFQSRRPNTSFCFLDIRSPGLGDTAMYLCATSRDAHSSSYNEQFFGPGTRLTVL.

Only one count was recorded for this clone. The V gene is TRBV28, the J gene TRBJ1-5; TRBD1 is a possible D gene (5 bases). The V gene lost 5 bases and the J gene lost 1 base, with 12 bases spanning the gap. The germline V gene has CDR1 MDHEN and CDR2 SYDVKM. The CDR3 is made up of 15 amino acids. The CDR3 here is CASSISGISNQPQHF. The CDR3 DNA is TGTGCCAGCAGTATCTCAGGGATAAGCAATCAGCCCCAGCATTTT.

This clone has a single count. This same CDR3 is encoded by further DNA sequences in the sample. The rearrangement uses TRBV18 and TRBJ2-7, with D uncertain. Germline V gene sequence: CDR1 KGHSH, CDR2 LQKENI. This CDR3 is 12 amino acids long. V lost 6 bases and J lost 0, with 6 bases in between. The CDR3 sequence: CASSAGSYEQYF. Here the CDR3 DNA reads TGTGCCAGCTCCGCCGGCTCCTACGAGCAGTACTTC.

This clone came up once. This chain connects TRBV6-1 to TRBJ1-2, with no clear D. This CDR3 has 13 residues. The V gene lost 8 bases and the J gene lost 5 bases, with 15 bases spanning the gap. CDR1 is MNHNS and CDR2 is SASEGT in the germline V gene. The CDR3 coding sequence is TGTGCCAGCGGCCGACGAGGCCCATATGGCTACACCTTC. It codes for CASGRRGPYGYTF.

The gene calls are TRBV7-9 and TRBJ2-3; possibly TRBD2 for D (5 bases). V gave up 3 bases and J gave up 0 bases, with 16 bases separating them. This CDR3 comprises 17 residues. Germline V CDR1 and CDR2: SEHNR, FQNEAQ (reference sequence). The CDR3 sequence: CASSFSFVRVSTDTQYF. The CDR3 bases are TGTGCCAGCAGCTTCTCTTTTGTGCGGGTTAGCACAGATACGCAGTATTTT.

This clone occurred once. The rearrangement links TRBV5-8 to TRBJ2-7; D uncertain. Trimming removed 3 bases at V and 0 bases at J, with 10 bases between. There are 14 residues in the CDR3. Germline assignment: CDR1 SGHTS and CDR2 YDEGEE. CDR3 sequence reads: CASSSDTTSYEQYF. DNA of the CDR3: TGTGCCAGCAGCTCAGACACCACCTCCTACGAGCAGTACTTC.

Comment on this clone: This specimen includes other DNA sequences encoding the same CDR3. The rearrangement links TRBV7-3 to TRBJ2-3, with 10 bases identical to TRBD2. Germline V gene sequence: CDR1 SGHTA, CDR2 FQGTGA. Unmatched junction bases numbered 3, after V lost 5 bases and J lost 1 base. The CDR3 spans 15 residues. DNA for the CDR3: TGTGCCAGCAGCCTTGGGACTAGCGGCACAGATACGCAGTATTTT. It encodes CASSLGTSGTDTQYF.

The DNA for the CDR3 is TGTGCCAGCAGCGGACGCGCCAATTCACCCCTCCACTTT. Protein: CASSGRANSPLHF. J is TRBJ1-6 and V is TRBV5-6, with D hard to call. V was cut by 4 bases and J by 7 bases, with 9 bases left in between. CDR3 length: 13 amino acids. The V gene's germline CDR1 is SGHDT and CDR2 YYEEEE.

In the case of this clone: The sample carries other DNA sequences with the same CDR3. The chain recombines TRBV5-1 with TRBJ1-4; TRBD1 aligns across 11 bases. This CDR3 comprises 14 residues. V trimming: 4 bases; J trimming: 6 bases; junction bases outside the gene matches: 2. Looked up from germline, CDR1 is SGHRS and CDR2 is YFSETQ. The CDR3: CASSRDRGDEKLFF. In DNA, the CDR3 is TGCGCCAGCAGCCGGGACAGGGGGGATGAAAAACTGTTTTTT. Variable domain in full (rest from reference TRBV5-1 and TRBJ1-4): KAGVTQTPRYLIKTRGQQVTLSCSPISGHRSVSWYQQTPGQGLQFLFEYFSETQRNKGNFPGRFSGRQFSNSRSEMNVSTLELGDSALYLCASSRDRGDEKLFFGSGTQLSVL.

As concerns this clone: Other DNA sequences of this sample code for an identical CDR3. The V and J genes are TRBV5-1 and TRBJ2-2, with 14 bases identical to TRBD2. Germline V gene lookup returns CDR1 SGHRS and CDR2 YFSETQ. The CDR3 is 17 amino acids. The trim removed 4 bases at V and 2 bases at J, leaving 4 bases unmatched. Written as DNA, the CDR3 is TGCGCCAGCAGCATTGGACTAGCGGGAGGCAACACCGGGGAGCTGTTTTTT. It translates to CASSIGLAGGNTGELFF.

This clone was seen only a few times. The gene calls are TRBV6-1 and TRBJ1-5, with 7 bases fitting TRBD1. V shed 6 bases, J shed 6 bases, and the junction held 5 bases outside the gene matches. Germline V lookup: CDR1 MNHNS, CDR2 SASEGT. CDR3 length: 13 amino acids. The CDR3 here is CASRTGSGQPQHF. Written as DNA, the CDR3 is TGTGCCAGCAGGACAGGGTCCGGTCAGCCCCAGCATTTT.

The chain joins TRBV5-4 to TRBJ2-3, with TRBD2 matching 8 bases. Germline trimming cut 0 bases from V and 1 base from J; bases unmatched to any gene: 4. This CDR3 contains 16 residues. Germline CDR1 is SGHNT and CDR2 is YYREEE (reference sequence). The CDR3 nucleotides are TGTGCCAGCAGCTTGGAGGGGCGGGAGGGCACAGATACGCAGTATTTT. It specifies CASSLEGREGTDTQYF.